This is a list of T cell receptor beta chains from one sample in a study of blood T cell repertoires in COVID-19. Sequencing was performed with immunoSEQ multiplex PCR; in TCRdb, only in-frame clones are kept and a portion is missing. The sample lists just over 60,000 clones; roughly 84% were seen once. Sample: peripheral blood. The source is a woman older than 75 with active or convalescent COVID-19. Each CDR3 is given with its conserved first and last residue. Each record gives: D gene, V gene, clone size, J gene, CDR3 protein, CDR3 DNA. D genes are given only for firm matches. Part of the rows lack a size; the others show once, few, many or a class for expanded clones.

.	TRBV20-1	few	TRBJ2-2	CSAELTGELFF	TGCAGTGCCGAGCTCACCGGGGAGCTGTTTTTT
TRBD2	TRBV5-4	.	TRBJ2-4	CASSLGTSGVAKNIQYF	TGTGCCAGCAGCTTGGGGACTAGCGGGGTAGCCAAAAACATTCAGTACTTC
.	TRBV5-1	.	TRBJ1-4	CASSRGGVEEKLFF	TGCGCCAGCAGCCGCGGGGGGGTTGAAGAAAAACTGTTTTTT
.	TRBV7-8	few	TRBJ2-3	CASTSGRADTQYF	TGTGCCAGCACCAGCGGGCGGGCAGATACGCAGTATTTT
.	TRBV27	.	TRBJ1-5	CASKNGGGGQPQHF	TGTGCCAGCAAGAATGGGGGAGGAGGTCAGCCCCAGCATTTT
TRBD1	TRBV18	.	TRBJ1-1	CASSPQGQGATNTEAFF	TGTGCCAGCTCACCACAAGGACAGGGGGCGACGAACACTGAAGCTTTCTTT
.	TRBV27	.	TRBJ1-2	CASSRSGIYGYTF	TGTGCCAGCAGTCGGTCAGGGATTTATGGCTACACCTTC
TRBD1	TRBV3-1/TRBV3-2	.	TRBJ1-1	CASSPTGTGNEAFF	TGTGCCAGCAGCCCCACCGGGACAGGGAATGAAGCTTTCTTT
.	TRBV5-6	.	TRBJ1-2	CASSSAGFVSYTF	TGTGCCAGCAGCTCCGCGGGATTCGTGAGCTACACCTTC
.	TRBV30	.	TRBJ1-3	CAWSVGFGRGSSGNTIYF	TGTGCCTGGAGTGTAGGATTCGGGCGGGGGAGCTCTGGAAACACCATATATTTT
.	TRBV5-1	.	TRBJ2-5	CASSFISGLETQYF	TGCGCCAGCAGCTTTATCTCAGGGCTGGAGACCCAGTACTTC
.	TRBV6-4	.	TRBJ1-3	CASSGLSGKLSGNTIYF	TGTGCCAGCAGTGGCCTGAGCGGAAAACTCTCTGGAAACACCATATATTTT
.	TRBV9	.	TRBJ2-7	CASSVGGGEGAYEQYF	TGTGCCAGCAGCGTAGGAGGAGGAGAGGGGGCCTACGAGCAGTACTTC
TRBD1	TRBV11-3	.	TRBJ1-1	CASSKNRGQGPEAFF	TGTGCCAGCAGCAAAAACAGGGGACAGGGGCCTGAAGCTTTCTTT
TRBD1	TRBV9	once	TRBJ1-6	CASSVGAWDSSYNSPLHF	TGTGCCAGCAGCGTAGGGGCGTGGGACAGCTCCTATAATTCACCCCTCCACTTT
.	TRBV2	.	TRBJ2-7	CASRRAPGQGGGEQYF	TGTGCCAGCAGGAGGGCGCCCGGACAGGGAGGGGGCGAGCAGTACTTC
.	TRBV4-1	.	TRBJ2-6	CASSRQGGTAASGANVLTF	TGCGCCAGCAGCCGCCAGGGCGGGACAGCAGCTTCTGGGGCCAACGTCCTGACTTTC
TRBD1	TRBV11-1	.	TRBJ2-7	CASSLAFGTASSYEQYF	TGTGCCAGCAGCTTAGCCTTTGGGACAGCTAGCTCCTACGAGCAGTACTTC
.	TRBV19	.	TRBJ1-1	CASSTVLQGRIMNTEAFF	TGTGCCAGTAGTACCGTCTTACAGGGCCGTATAATGAACACTGAAGCTTTCTTT
.	TRBV6-5	.	TRBJ2-1	CASSYSRTVNEQFF	TGTGCCAGCAGTTACAGTCGGACAGTCAATGAGCAGTTCTTC
TRBD1	TRBV5-8	.	TRBJ2-7	CASSRFTGTGISYEQYF	TGTGCCAGCAGCCGATTCACCGGGACAGGGATCTCCTACGAGCAGTACTTC
.	TRBV19	.	TRBJ1-1	CASSSGRRDTEAFF	TGTGCCAGTAGCTCCGGGCGCAGGGACACTGAAGCTTTCTTT
.	TRBV19	.	TRBJ1-1	CASSISGAGVTEAFF	TGTGCCAGTAGTATTTCAGGGGCAGGTGTCACTGAAGCTTTCTTT
.	TRBV4-1	few	TRBJ1-1	CASSQLQTGNTEAFF	TGCGCCAGCAGCCAACTTCAGACAGGGAACACTGAAGCTTTCTTT
.	TRBV10-1	.	TRBJ1-2	CASSEKGMEGYTF	TGCGCCAGCAGTGAGAAGGGGATGGAGGGCTACACCTTC
.	TRBV4-2	.	TRBJ2-1	CASSQDAGNYEQFF	TGTGCCAGCAGCCAAGATGCGGGGAACTATGAGCAGTTCTTC
.	TRBV9	.	TRBJ1-4	CASSVGWALGEKLFF	TGTGCCAGCAGCGTAGGTTGGGCGTTAGGTGAAAAACTGTTTTTT
TRBD2	TRBV5-1	.	TRBJ2-3	CASVRGGSTDTQYF	TGCGCCAGCGTCCGGGGAGGGAGCACAGATACGCAGTATTTT
.	TRBV20-1	.	TRBJ2-7	CSANQGTEQYF	TGCAGTGCGAACCAGGGGACCGAGCAGTACTTC
.	TRBV5-6	.	TRBJ2-5	CASSLSWGQQETQYF	TGTGCCAGCAGCTTGTCCTGGGGACAACAAGAGACCCAGTACTTC
TRBD1	TRBV23-1	.	TRBJ1-5	CASSQSGPGQGADEPQHF	TGCGCCAGCAGTCAATCAGGACCGGGACAGGGGGCAGATGAGCCCCAGCATTTT
.	TRBV9	.	TRBJ2-3	CASSARGGQRTDTQYF	TGTGCCAGCAGCGCGAGGGGGGGCCAACGCACAGATACGCAGTATTTT
.	TRBV3-1/TRBV3-2	.	TRBJ2-1	CASRSRGSTYNEQFF	TGTGCCAGCAGATCACGAGGCAGCACCTACAATGAGCAGTTCTTC
.	TRBV7-9	.	TRBJ1-2	CASSFTPDGITNYGYTF	TGTGCCAGCAGCTTTACCCCCGACGGGATAACTAACTATGGCTACACCTTC
.	TRBV7-9	.	TRBJ2-5	CASSLGTGEETQYF	TGTGCCAGCAGCTTAGGGACCGGGGAAGAGACCCAGTACTTC
.	TRBV19	.	TRBJ1-2	CASSSRVEYYGYTF	TGTGCCAGTAGTTCCAGGGTGGAGTATTATGGCTACACCTTC
TRBD1	TRBV6-5	.	TRBJ1-6	CASSDSQGFSPLHF	TGTGCCAGCAGTGACTCACAGGGGTTTTCACCCCTCCACTTT
TRBD1	TRBV19	.	TRBJ1-5	CASSPGQGGLPQHF	TGTGCCAGTAGTCCCGGACAGGGGGGTCTGCCCCAGCATTTT
TRBD2	TRBV11-2	.	TRBJ2-5	CASSLMGSGGLETQYF	TGTGCCAGCAGCTTAATGGGGTCGGGGGGGCTGGAGACCCAGTACTTC
.	TRBV25-1	.	TRBJ2-6	CASSDQGPSSGANVLTF	TGTGCCAGCAGTGATCAGGGGCCAAGCTCTGGGGCCAACGTCCTGACTTTC
.	TRBV6-6	.	TRBJ1-1	CASRDSSNTEAFF	TGTGCCAGCAGAGACAGTTCGAACACTGAAGCTTTCTTT
.	TRBV18	.	TRBJ1-5	CASSPPGAGSNQPQHF	TGTGCCAGCTCACCACCGGGGGCTGGGAGCAATCAGCCCCAGCATTTT
.	TRBV5-6	once	TRBJ2-1	CASSLQGRSSSYNEQFF	TGTGCCAGCAGCTTGCAGGGGCGGTCGAGCTCCTACAATGAGCAGTTCTTC
.	TRBV7-6	.	TRBJ2-1	CASSLEGLGSGVVNEQFF	TGTGCCAGCAGCTTAGAAGGCCTAGGGAGTGGGGTAGTCAATGAGCAGTTCTTC
.	TRBV20-1	.	TRBJ2-1	CSASRNEQFF	TGCAGTGCTAGTCGGAATGAGCAGTTCTTC
TRBD1	TRBV10-3	.	TRBJ2-7	CAAGTATYEQYF	TGTGCCGCTGGGACAGCAACCTACGAGCAGTACTTC
.	TRBV5-4	.	TRBJ2-7	CASSFDSNGHNEQYF	TGTGCCAGCAGTTTCGACAGCAACGGGCATAACGAGCAGTACTTC